Included here is one T cell receptor beta chain sequence, with context. Profiling relied on immunoSEQ multiplex PCR, and the TCRdb table lists in-frame clones only, not all of them. The sample contains roughly 200,000 clones, roughly 82% of which appear only once. These data come from a study of blood T cell repertoires in COVID-19. About the study: T cells, B-cell-depleted T cells, or PBMCs provided the cDNA or gDNA that served as material.

The CDR3 length is 14 residues. Germline V gives CDR1 SEHNR, CDR2 FQNEAQ (reference sequence). Trimming cost V 5 bases and J 5 bases, with 15 bases left between them. The chain links TRBV7-9 to TRBJ1-2; D possibly corresponds to TRBD1 (5 bases). The sequence came from a woman between 55 and 75 years old with COVID-19, enrolled during active disease. The specimen sequenced was peripheral blood. The CDR3: CASSRAAEGYGYTF. The CDR3 DNA follows: TGTGCCAGCAGCCGGGCCGCGGAGGGGTATGGCTACACCTTC.